A single sample is the source of the 10 T cell receptor beta chains below, sequenced in a study of T-cell reconstitution after alpha-beta-depleted transplantation in children. Library preparation (for TCRbeta) was performed with unique molecular identifiers. One entry per CDR3 protein results from TCRdb running MiXCR on the PCR reads. This table has 200,000 to 250,000 distinct CDR3 sequences, around 7.8% appearing once. The sequencing used PBMCs, mostly from graft donor cells, collected 180 days after TCRalphabeta/CD19-depleted stem cell transplant. These receptors were taken from a male patient between 10 and 17 years old who had a stem cell transplant for acute lymphoblastic leukemia, so the T cells may come from the graft donor.

This clonotype has a count of ten or more. V usage is TRBV6-5 and J usage is TRBJ2-3; 10 nucleotides line up with TRBD1. Germline V CDR1 and CDR2: MNHEY, SVGAGI. J gave up 3 bases and V 2 bases, and 8 bases lay outside the gene matches. CDR3 length: 17 amino acids. The CDR3 region has the DNA TGTGCCAGCAGTTACCCCGACAGGGGGCGCAGGACAGATACGCAGTATTTT. It is translated as CASSYPDRGRRTDTQYF.

The chain is built from TRBV9 and TRBJ1-1; weak D call: TRBD1 (6 bases). V was trimmed by 4 bases and J by 1 base, leaving 20 bases between them. Germline loops: CDR1 SGDLS, CDR2 YYNGEE. This CDR3 has 17 amino acids. This CDR3 reads CASSLTQGFMANTEAFF. CDR3 bases: TGTGCCAGCAGCCTGACACAGGGATTTATGGCGAACACTGAAGCTTTCTTT.

In this sample, this clonotype turned up many times. The V call is TRBV6-5, the J call TRBJ1-2, with unresolved D. The ends were cut back, 0 bases at V and 0 bases at J, with 11 bases in the middle. The CDR3 runs to 16 residues. Germline lookup yields CDR1 MNHEY and CDR2 SVGAGI. Here the CDR3 DNA reads TGTGCCAGCAGTTACTCGGGGTCAGCTACTAACTATGGCTACACCTTC. Encoded protein: CASSYSGSATNYGYTF.

This clonotype was counted ten times or more. The CDR3 DNA reads TGTGCCAGCAGTTACTCTATTGGGGCGGCTAACTATGGCTACACCTTC. This codes for CASSYSIGAANYGYTF. The chain employs TRBV6-5 and TRBJ1-2, with D tentatively TRBD1 (5 bases). CDR1 and CDR2 (germline): MNHEY, SVGAGI. The CDR3 is 16 amino acids. Trimming removed 0 bases from V and 0 bases from J, with 11 bases in between.

There are many counts of this clonotype. This rearrangement joins TRBV10-3 to TRBJ1-1; 8 nucleotides align to TRBD1. The CDR3 extends over 13 amino acids. V shed 10 bases and J 0 bases; nucleotides not matched to a gene: 4. The germline V gene has CDR1 ENHRY and CDR2 SYGVKD. Written as DNA, the CDR3 is TGTGCCACAACGACAGGGGTGAACACTGAAGCTTTCTTT. It specifies CATTTGVNTEAFF.

This clonotype has a count of ten or more. CDR3: CASSDLSGHSYEQYF. The CDR3 bases are TGTGCCAGCAGTGACCTGTCAGGGCACTCCTACGAGCAGTACTTC. V gene TRBV25-1 combines with J gene TRBJ2-7, with D possibly matching TRBD1 (5 bases). V gave up 3 bases and J gave up 0 bases, with 12 bases separating them. This CDR3 region has 15 residues. Germline values: CDR1 MGHDK, CDR2 SYGVNS.

This clonotype has a count of ten or more. This chain links TRBV4-3 with TRBJ1-1, with D hard to call. This CDR3 is 15 amino acids long. Looked up from germline, CDR1 is LGHNA and CDR2 is YSLEER. V was cut by 5 bases and J by 4 bases, with 17 bases left in between. CDR3 nucleotide sequence: TGCGCCAGCAGCTCCTTAGTGAGTGCCGGCACTGAAGCTTTCTTT. It is translated as CASSSLVSAGTEAFF.

In this sample, this clonotype turned up many times. This chain uses TRBV3-1 with TRBJ2-2; 10 nucleotides agree with TRBD1. Germline V gene lookup returns CDR1 LGHDT and CDR2 YNNKEL (reference sequence). J gave up 3 bases and V 2 bases, and 3 bases lay outside the gene matches. The CDR3 is 16 amino acids. CDR3 DNA sequence: TGTGCCAGCAGCCAACGGACAGGGGGGGACACCGGGGAGCTGTTTTTT. As protein: CASSQRTGGDTGELFF.

Details on this clonotype: A much larger clone is a single base away; this may be a read error. The rearrangement uses TRBV2 and TRBJ2-2; D possibly corresponds to TRBD1 (6 bases). CDR3 length equals 15 residues. Germline loops: CDR1 SNHLY, CDR2 FYNNEI. The CDR3 coding sequence is TGTGCCAGCAGTGAAAGGACAGCAAACACCGGGGAGCCGTTTTTT. This sequence encodes CASSERTANTGEPFF.

Concerning this clonotype: This may be a read error: a much more frequent sequence differs by one nucleotide. This chain uses TRBV7-9 with TRBJ2-1; 10 bases are shared with TRBD2. The germline CDR1 and CDR2 sequences are SEHNR and FQNEAQ (reference sequence). The CDR3 length is 15 residues. The CDR3 coding sequence is TGTACCAGCAGCTTACCTAGCGGGAGTGGGTATGAGCAGTTCTTC. Encoded protein: CTSSLPSGSGYEQFF.